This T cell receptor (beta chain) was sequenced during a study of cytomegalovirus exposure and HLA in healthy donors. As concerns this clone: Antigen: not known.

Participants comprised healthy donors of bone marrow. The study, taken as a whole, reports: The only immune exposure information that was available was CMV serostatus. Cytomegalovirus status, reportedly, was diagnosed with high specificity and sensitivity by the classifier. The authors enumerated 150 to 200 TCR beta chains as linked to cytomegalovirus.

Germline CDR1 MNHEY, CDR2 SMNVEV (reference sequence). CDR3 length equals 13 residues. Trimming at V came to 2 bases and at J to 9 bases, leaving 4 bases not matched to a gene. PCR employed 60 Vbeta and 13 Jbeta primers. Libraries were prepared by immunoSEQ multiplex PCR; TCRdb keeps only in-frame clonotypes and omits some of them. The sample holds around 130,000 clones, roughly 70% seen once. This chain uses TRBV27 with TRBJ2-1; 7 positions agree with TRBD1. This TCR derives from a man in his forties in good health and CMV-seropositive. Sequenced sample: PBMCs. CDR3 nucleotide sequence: TGTGCCAGCAGTTTAACAGGGGTCGGTGAGCAGTTCTTC. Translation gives CASSLTGVGEQFF.